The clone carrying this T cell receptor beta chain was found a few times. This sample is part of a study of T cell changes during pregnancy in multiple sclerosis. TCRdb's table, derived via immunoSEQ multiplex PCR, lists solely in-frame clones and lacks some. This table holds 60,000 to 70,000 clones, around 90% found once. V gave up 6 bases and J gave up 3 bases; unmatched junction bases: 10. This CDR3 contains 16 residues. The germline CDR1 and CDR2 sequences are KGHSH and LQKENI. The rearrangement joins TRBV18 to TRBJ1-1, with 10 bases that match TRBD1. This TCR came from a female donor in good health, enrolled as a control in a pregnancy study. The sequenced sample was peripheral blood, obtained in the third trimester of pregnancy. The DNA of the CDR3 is TGTGCCAGCTCCCCGGGACAGGGGACGATGGACACTGAAGCTTTCTTT. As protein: CASSPGQGTMDTEAFF.